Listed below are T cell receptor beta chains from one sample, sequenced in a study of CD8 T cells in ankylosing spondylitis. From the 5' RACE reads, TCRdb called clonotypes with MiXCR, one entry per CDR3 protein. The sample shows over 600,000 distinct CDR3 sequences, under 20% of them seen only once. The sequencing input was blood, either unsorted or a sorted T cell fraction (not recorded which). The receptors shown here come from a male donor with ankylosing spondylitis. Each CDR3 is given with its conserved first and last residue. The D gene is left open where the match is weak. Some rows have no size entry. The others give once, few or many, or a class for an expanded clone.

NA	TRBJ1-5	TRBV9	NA	TGTGCCAGCAGCGTAGGGGACACCGATCAGCCCCAGCATTTT	CASSVGDTDQPQHF
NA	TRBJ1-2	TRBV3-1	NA	TGTGCCAGCAGCGCCACGCAGGGCAGGGATGGCTACACCTTC	CASSATQGRDGYTF
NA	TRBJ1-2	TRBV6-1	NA	TGTGCCAGCAGTGAAGGAGTAGCGGGGACTCTCTATGGCTACACCTTC	CASSEGVAGTLYGYTF
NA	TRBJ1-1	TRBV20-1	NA	TGCAGTGCTAGAGTCCCGGGAATAGCTGAAGCTTTCTTT	CSARVPGIAEAFF
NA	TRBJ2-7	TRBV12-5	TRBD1	TGTGCTAGTGGTTTGGGACAGGGAAGAGACGAGCAGTACTTC	CASGLGQGRDEQYF
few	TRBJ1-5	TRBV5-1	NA	TGCGCCAGCAGCTTGGATACGGGTTCCCAGCCCCAGCATTTT	CASSLDTGSQPQHF
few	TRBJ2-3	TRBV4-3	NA	TGCGCCAGCAGCCTACTCTATGGGGGTACAGATACGCAGTATTTT	CASSLLYGGTDTQYF
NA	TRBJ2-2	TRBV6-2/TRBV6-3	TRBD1	TGTGCCAGCAGTTACCACTTGGGGACAGGGGGCGGCGGGGACACCGGGGAGCTGTTTTTT	CASSYHLGTGGGGDTGELFF
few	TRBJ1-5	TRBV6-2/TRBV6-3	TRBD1	TGTGCCAGCAGTTACTCTTCGGGGACAGGATATCAGCCCCAGCATTTT	CASSYSSGTGYQPQHF
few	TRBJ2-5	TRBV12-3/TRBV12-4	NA	TGTGCCAGCAGTTACAGGGTGGAGACCCAGTACTTC	CASSYRVETQYF
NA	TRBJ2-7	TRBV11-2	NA	TGTGCCAGCAGCTTAGATTGGGCAACCTACGAGCAGTACTTC	CASSLDWATYEQYF
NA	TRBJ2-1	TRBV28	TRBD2	TGTGCCAGCAGTTCCGGGACTAGCGGAAAATACAATGAGCAGTTCTTC	CASSSGTSGKYNEQFF
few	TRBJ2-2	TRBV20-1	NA	TGCAGTGCTAGAGCCGGGACGGAAAACACCGGGGAGCTGTTTTTT	CSARAGTENTGELFF
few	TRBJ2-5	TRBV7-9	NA	TGTGCCAGCAGCTTAACAGTCGGGCGAGCCGAGACCCAGTACTTC	CASSLTVGRAETQYF
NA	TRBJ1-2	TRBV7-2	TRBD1	TGTGCCAGCAGCTTAGCGGGACAGGGAGGAAATGGCTACACCTTC	CASSLAGQGGNGYTF
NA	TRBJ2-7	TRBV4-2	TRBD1	TGTGCCAGCAGCTATACACAGGACAGGGACGAGCAGTACTTC	CASSYTQDRDEQYF
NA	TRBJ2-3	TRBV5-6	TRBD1	TGTGCCAGCAGCTTGTGGGGACAGGGATGGACAGATACGCAGTATTTT	CASSLWGQGWTDTQYF
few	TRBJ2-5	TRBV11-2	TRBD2	TGTGCCAGCAGCTTAACTAGCGGGGCCCAAGAGACCCAGTACTTC	CASSLTSGAQETQYF
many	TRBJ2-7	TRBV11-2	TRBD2	TGTGCCAGCAGCTTAGTCGGGGGAGGGAACCCCTACGAGCAGTACTTC	CASSLVGGGNPYEQYF
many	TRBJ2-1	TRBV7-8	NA	TGTGCCAGCAGCCCGAAGGGGGATGGGCATGAGCAGTTCTTC	CASSPKGDGHEQFF
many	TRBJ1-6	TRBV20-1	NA	TGCAGTGCCACCCCCGGGGCGGTCGCGGATAATTCACCCCTCCACTTT	CSATPGAVADNSPLHF
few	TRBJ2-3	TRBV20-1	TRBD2	TGCAGTGCTAGAGAGGTGGCTAGCGGGGCCACAGATACGCAGTATTTT	CSAREVASGATDTQYF
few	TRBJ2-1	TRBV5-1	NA	TGCGCCAGCAGCCAACTTATAAGTGAAGCCTACAATGAGCAGTTCTTC	CASSQLISEAYNEQFF
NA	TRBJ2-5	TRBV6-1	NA	TGTGCCAGCAGTGATTTCGTGCCGGGGGTGGAGACCCAGTACTTC	CASSDFVPGVETQYF
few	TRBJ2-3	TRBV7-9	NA	TGTGCCAGCAGCTTAGCTGCCGAGGCAGATACGCAGTATTTT	CASSLAAEADTQYF
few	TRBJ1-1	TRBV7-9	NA	TGTGCCAGCAGCCCTAGTCAAGGGGCGATAAACACTGAAGCTTTCTTT	CASSPSQGAINTEAFF
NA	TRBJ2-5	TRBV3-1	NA	TGTGCCAGCAGCCAAGGCAGGGCTCCCATTGGGACCCAGTACTTC	CASSQGRAPIGTQYF
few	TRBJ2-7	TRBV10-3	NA	TGTGCCATCAGACAGGACAACCTCTACGAGCAGTACTTC	CAIRQDNLYEQYF
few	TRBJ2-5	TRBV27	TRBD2	TGTGCCAGCGGAAATCTTCCGGGACTAGCGGGGGACCGCCAAGAGACCCAGTACTTC	CASGNLPGLAGDRQETQYF
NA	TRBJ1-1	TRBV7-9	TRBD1	TGTGCCAGCAGACCCACAGGGGTTTCCCTGAACACTGAAGCTTTCTTT	CASRPTGVSLNTEAFF
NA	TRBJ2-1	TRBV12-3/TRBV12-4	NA	TGTGCCAGCAGTTTAGGACAGGATTCCTACAATGAGCAGTTCTTC	CASSLGQDSYNEQFF
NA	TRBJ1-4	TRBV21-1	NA	TGTGCCAGCAGCCCCCGCGACAGGAATCCCCCAACTAATGAAAAACTGTTTTTT	CASSPRDRNPPTNEKLFF
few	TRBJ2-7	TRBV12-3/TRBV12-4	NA	TGTGCCAGCAATCGGGACTCGTCCTACGAGCAGTACTTC	CASNRDSSYEQYF
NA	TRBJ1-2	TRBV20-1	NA	TGCAGTGCTAGGGTCCCCTCGGGTGACTATGGCTACACCTTC	CSARVPSGDYGYTF
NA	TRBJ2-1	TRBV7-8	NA	TGTGCCAGCAGCTTTGACGGGAGAGGACACAATGAGCAGTTCTTC	CASSFDGRGHNEQFF
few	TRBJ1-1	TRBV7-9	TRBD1	TGTGCCAGCAGCCCGGACGTGGGACAGGGGTTGAAAGCTTTCTTT	CASSPDVGQGLKAFF
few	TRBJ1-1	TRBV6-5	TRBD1	TGTGCCAGCAGTTCGCGACAGGGATCCACTGAAGCTTTCTTT	CASSSRQGSTEAFF
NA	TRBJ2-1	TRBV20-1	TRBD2	TGCAGTTCCCCTCGCCTAGCGGGAAATGAGCAGTTCTTC	CSSPRLAGNEQFF
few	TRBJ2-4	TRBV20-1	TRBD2	TGCAGTGCTACCCCGACTAGCGGGGCGGCCAAAAACATTCAGTACTTC	CSATPTSGAAKNIQYF
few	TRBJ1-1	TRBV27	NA	TGTGCCAGCAGTCCTCCCTGGGGGGGCACTGAAGCTTTCTTT	CASSPPWGGTEAFF
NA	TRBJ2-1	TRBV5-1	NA	TGCGCCAGCAGCCCCCCCGGCGTTCAGTACAATGAGCAGTTCTTC	CASSPPGVQYNEQFF
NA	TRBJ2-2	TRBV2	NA	TGTGCCAGCCAACCGCGGGATAGGCGGGGCACCGGGGAGCTGTTTTTT	CASQPRDRRGTGELFF
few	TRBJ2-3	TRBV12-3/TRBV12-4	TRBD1	TGTGCCAGCAGGACATCCCCCGGGACAGGGGATGATACGCAGTATTTT	CASRTSPGTGDDTQYF
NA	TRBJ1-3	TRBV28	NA	TGTGCCAGCAGACCCGGACCGGTGGGCACCATATATTTT	CASRPGPVGTIYF
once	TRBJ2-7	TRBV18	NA	TGTGCCAGCTCACCGACGGACTACGAGCAGTACTTC	CASSPTDYEQYF
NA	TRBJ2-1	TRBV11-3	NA	TGTGCCAGCAGCTCCTATTGGGAAGCTTACAATGAGCAGTTCTTC	CASSSYWEAYNEQFF
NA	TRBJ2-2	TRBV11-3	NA	TGTGCCAGCAGCAAACAGGAAGGCACCGGGGAGCTGTTTTTT	CASSKQEGTGELFF
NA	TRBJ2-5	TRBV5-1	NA	TGCGCCAGCAGCCCCCGGGACATCCAAGAGACCCAGTACTTC	CASSPRDIQETQYF
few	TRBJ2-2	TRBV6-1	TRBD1	TGTGCCAGCAGCGCAGGACAGGGCACCGGGGAGCTGGTTTTT	CASSAGQGTGELVF
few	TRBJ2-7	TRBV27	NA	TGTGCCAGCAGTTTTCGGGGTGGTCGGCAGATGAGCAACTACCACGAGCAGTACTTC	CASSFRGGRQMSNYHEQYF
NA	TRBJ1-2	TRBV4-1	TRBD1	TGCGCCAGCAGCCATCCTAGACAGGGCAGTCGACCCAACTATGGCTACACCTTC	CASSHPRQGSRPNYGYTF
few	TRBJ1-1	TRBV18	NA	TGTGCCAGCTCACCACCTTCACAGAAAAACACTGAAGCTTTCTTT	CASSPPSQKNTEAFF